This T cell receptor beta chain was recorded in a study of blood T cell repertoires in COVID-19. Study at large: COVID-19 samples collected from the United States, Italy and Spain covered acute and convalescent phases. The analysed material was cDNA or gDNA that came from T cells, B-cell-depleted T cells, or PBMCs.

Profiling relied on immunoSEQ multiplex PCR, and the TCRdb table lists in-frame clones only, not all of them. The data show about 75,000 clones, approximately 79% seen once. V shed 4 bases, J shed 7 bases, and the junction held 9 bases outside the gene matches. Germline V gene sequence: CDR1 KGHDR, CDR2 SFDVKD. This CDR3 is 18 amino acids long. This receptor was taken from a woman of 80 years or more with active or convalescent COVID-19. The gene calls are TRBV24-1 and TRBJ2-1; 16 nucleotides line up with TRBD2. Source material: peripheral blood. The CDR3 coding sequence is TGTGCCACCAGTGACCCGGGACTAGCGGGAGGGCCAGGGAATGAGCAGTTCTTC. This encodes CATSDPGLAGGPGNEQFF.